One and the same sample provided the 26 T cell receptor beta chains below, sequenced in a study of yellow fever vaccine responses in identical twins. Each CDR3 protein is one row after TCRdb ran MiXCR on the RT-PCR reads. The repertoire holds several thousand distinct CDR3 sequences, around 81% seen once, with approximately 4% in the top ten. The sequencing used T cells from blood (PBMCs), unsorted or a sorted subset (not recorded which), collected before or after yellow fever vaccination (not recorded which). The receptor set was obtained from a young woman who received the yellow fever vaccine.

This chain joins TRBV15 and TRBJ2-7; no reliable D call. The V and J ends lost 3 bases and 5 bases respectively, with 11 bases between them. The CDR3 runs 13 residues. Germline V lookup: CDR1 LNHNV, CDR2 YYDKDF (reference sequence). The CDR3 DNA is TGTGCCACCAGCAGGGCTGAAACTGACGAGCAGTACTTC. Amino acids: CATSRAETDEQYF.

The chain carries TRBV7-3 and TRBJ2-2, with 13 bases that match TRBD2. Trimming cost V 3 bases and J 3 bases; bases outside gene matches: 7. Germline CDR1 and CDR2: SGHTA and FQGTGA. The CDR3 has 18 amino acids. CDR3 loop: CASSFRTSGRFYTGELFF. The CDR3 nucleotides read TGTGCCAGCAGCTTCAGGACTAGCGGGAGATTTTACACCGGGGAGCTGTTTTTT.

V usage is TRBV11-3 and J usage is TRBJ1-1; D remains ambiguous. V lost 3 bases and J 7 bases, leaving 9 bases between the germline ends. Germline V gene data show CDR1 as SGHNT and CDR2 as YENEEA. The CDR3 contains 12 residues. The CDR3 loop is CASSFLSSEAFF. In DNA form, the CDR3 reads TGTGCCAGCAGCTTTTTGTCCAGTGAAGCTTTCTTT.

V and J are TRBV28 and TRBJ1-3, with D possibly TRBD1 on 6 matching bases. The germline V gene encodes CDR1 MDHEN and CDR2 SYDVKM. V was trimmed by 7 bases and J by 2 bases, leaving 15 bases between them. The CDR3 runs 15 residues. As DNA, the CDR3 is TGTGCCAGCAATCCAGGGGCAGGGGCTGGAAACACCATATATTTT. Translated: CASNPGAGAGNTIYF. Combining the CDR3 with reference TRBV28 and TRBJ1-3 gives the whole variable domain DVKVTQSSRYLVKRTGEKVFLECVQDMDHENMFWYRQDPGLGLRLIYFSYDVKMKEKGDIPEGYSVSREKKERFSLILESASTNQTSMYLCASNPGAGAGNTIYFGEGSWLTVV.

The chain joins TRBV7-2 to TRBJ2-1; the D is unclear. V lost 0 bases, J lost 0 bases, and 6 bases lay in between. Germline V gene sequence: CDR1 SGHTA, CDR2 FQGNSA. The CDR3 contains 15 residues. The CDR3 reads CASSLAVRSYNEQFF. The DNA for the CDR3 is TGTGCCAGCAGCTTAGCGGTCCGCTCCTACAATGAGCAGTTCTTC.

The CDR3 loop is CASSLSPPSTDTQYF. The CDR3 nucleotides are TGTGCCAGCAGCTTAAGTCCTCCTAGCACAGATACGCAGTATTTT. The rearrangement uses TRBV7-2 and TRBJ2-3; D gene ambiguous. With 2 bases removed from V and 0 bases from J, the gap between germline ends came to 9 bases. The germline V gene encodes CDR1 SGHTA and CDR2 FQGNSA. The CDR3 loop spans 15 amino acids.

V usage is TRBV19 and J usage is TRBJ2-5, with D perhaps TRBD1 (5 bases). The germline V gene encodes CDR1 LNHDA and CDR2 SQIVND (reference sequence). CDR3 length: 13 amino acids. The V and J ends lost 3 bases and 4 bases respectively, with 9 bases between them. The CDR3 region is CASSIVQGETQYF. For the CDR3, the DNA is TGTGCCAGTAGTATTGTGCAGGGAGAGACCCAGTACTTC.

This clonotype was seen only a few times. Sequence at one end of the junction differs from germline and may be a read error. The rearrangement joins TRBV2 to TRBJ1-3; D is uncertain. The length of the CDR3 is 16 residues. Per the germline V gene, CDR1 is SNHLY and CDR2 is FYNNEI. CDR3 region: CASSLYPGSSGNTTYF. Here the CDR3 DNA reads TGTGCCAGCAGTTTATACCCGGGGTCCTCTGGAAACACCACATATTTT.

The gene calls are TRBV4-2 and TRBJ2-5; 7 nucleotides align to TRBD2. This CDR3 contains 16 residues. Germline V gene lookup returns CDR1 LGHNA and CDR2 YNFKEQ. Losses at the gene ends were 0 bases for V and 4 bases for J; bases not matched to a gene: 8. CDR3 in amino acids: CASSQDPSGGGETQYF. The CDR3, as DNA: TGTGCCAGCAGCCAAGACCCATCGGGAGGAGGAGAGACCCAGTACTTC.

The rearrangement uses TRBV11-1 and TRBJ2-1, with 13 bases lining up with TRBD2. V lost 6 bases, J lost 1 base, and 3 bases stayed unmatched. The CDR3 contains 16 residues. CDR1 is SGHAT and CDR2 is FQDESV in the germline V gene (reference sequence). The CDR3 region is CASSLTSGGSYNEQFF. DNA for the CDR3: TGTGCCAGCAGTTTGACTAGCGGGGGGTCCTACAATGAGCAGTTCTTC.

Here the CDR3 reads CSARRGSGELFF. CDR3 bases: TGCAGTGCTAGGAGGGGTTCCGGGGAGCTGTTTTTT. The chain combines TRBV20-1 with TRBJ2-2, with D perhaps assigned TRBD1 or TRBD2 (5 bases each). The CDR3 consists of 12 residues. Trimming shortened V by 3 bases and J by 6 bases, and 8 bases separated the two germline ends. CDR1 is DFQATT and CDR2 is SNEGSKA in the germline V gene (reference sequence).

The chain has TRBV29-1 and TRBJ1-1; TRBD1 matches 9 bases. From germline, CDR1 is SQVTM and CDR2 ANQGSEA. The length of the CDR3 is 13 residues. The junction had 7 bases not matched to a gene; V was cut back by 7 bases and J by 4 bases. The CDR3 protein is CSAQGQGGTEAFF. CDR3 coding DNA: TGCAGCGCCCAGGGACAGGGAGGCACTGAAGCTTTCTTT.

This sequence joins TRBV2 and TRBJ2-5, with 11 bases that match TRBD2. The CDR3 runs 15 residues. In germline, CDR1 is SNHLY, CDR2 FYNNEI. The trim removed 2 bases at V and 1 base at J, leaving 0 bases unmatched. CDR3 sequence reads: CASSELAGGQETQYF. CDR3 coding DNA: TGTGCCAGCAGTGAACTAGCGGGGGGCCAAGAGACCCAGTACTTC.

V usage is TRBV7-6 and J usage is TRBJ2-3; 10 positions match TRBD2. Germline CDR1 SGHVS, CDR2 FNYEAQ. CDR3 length: 16 residues. V was pared by 3 bases and J by 7 bases, with 10 bases of the junction left unmatched. CDR3 loop: CASSFSDSGRRHTQYF. The CDR3 nucleotides read TGTGCCAGCAGCTTTTCAGATAGCGGGAGGCGTCATACGCAGTATTTT. The full variable domain, rest sourced from reference TRBV7-6 and TRBJ2-3, is GAGVSQSPRYKVTKRGQDVALRCDPISGHVSLYWYRQALGQGPEFLTYFNYEAQQDKSGLPNDRFSAERPEGSISTLTIQRTEQRDSAMYRCASSFSDSGRRHTQYFGPGTRLTVL.

This chain connects TRBV2 to TRBJ2-1, with D hard to call. CDR3 size: 12 residues. V was trimmed by 6 bases and J by 6 bases, leaving 9 bases between them. The germline CDR1 and CDR2 sequences are SNHLY and FYNNEI. For the CDR3, the DNA is TGTGCCAGCAGCCCGGGCCGCAATGAGCAGTTCTTC. Its protein is CASSPGRNEQFF.

This clonotype was seen a handful of times. The chain has TRBV5-5 and TRBJ2-1, with D possibly being TRBD1 or TRBD2 (5 bases each). This CDR3 has 15 residues. The V and J ends lost 0 bases and 4 bases respectively, with 11 bases between them. Germline CDR1 reads SGHKS; CDR2 reads YYEKEE (reference sequence). CDR3 nucleotides: TGTGCCAGCAGCTTGGGGCCGGGGCAGTACAATGAGCAGTTCTTC. This sequence encodes CASSLGPGQYNEQFF. The whole variable domain, remainder taken from reference TRBV5-5 and TRBJ2-1, is DAGVTQSPTHLIKTRGQQVTLRCSPISGHKSVSWYQQVLGQGPQFIFQYYEKEERGRGNFPDRFSARQFPNYSSELNVNALLLGDSALYLCASSLGPGQYNEQFFGPGTRLTVL.

The chain carries TRBV29-1 and TRBJ2-1; unclear D gene. V lost 2 bases to trimming and J lost 10 bases, with 18 bases between them. Germline-derived CDR1 and CDR2 are SQVTM and ANQGSEA. The CDR3 sequence is 14 residues long. CDR3 DNA sequence: TGCAGCGTTGAACCGTTTCTCGACTTCCCAGAGCAGTTCTTC. It encodes CSVEPFLDFPEQFF.

The chain combines TRBV29-1 with TRBJ1-1; the match to TRBD1 covers 7 bases. Germline V lookup: CDR1 SQVTM, CDR2 ANQGSEA. V was pared by 8 bases and J by 0 bases, with 6 bases of the junction left unmatched. The CDR3 extends over 13 amino acids. The CDR3 is CSTGQPLNTEAFF. CDR3 in DNA: TGCAGCACGGGACAGCCCCTGAACACTGAAGCTTTCTTT.

The gene calls are TRBV29-1 and TRBJ2-1; 11 nucleotides match TRBD1. The length of the CDR3 is 14 residues. CDR1 and CDR2 from the germline V gene are SQVTM and ANQGSEA. The V gene end was trimmed by 7 bases and the J gene end by 7 bases; junction bases not matched to a gene: 9. This chain's CDR3 is CSAEGTGGFNEQFF. The CDR3 coding sequence is TGCAGCGCCGAAGGGACAGGGGGATTTAATGAGCAGTTCTTC.

The chain recombines TRBV23-1 with TRBJ2-1, with 11 bases fitting TRBD1. TRBV23-1 is recorded as an ORF, its role being uncertain. V dropped 2 bases and J dropped 7; count of bases not matched to a gene: 10. The CDR3 extends over 17 amino acids. The CDR3 here is CASSQGPPGQGGNEQFF. The CDR3 coding sequence is TGCGCCAGCAGTCAAGGACCTCCGGGACAGGGGGGTAATGAGCAGTTCTTC.

The chain is built from TRBV15 and TRBJ2-2; 10 bases line up with TRBD2. J lost 6 bases, V lost 0 bases, and 4 bases had no gene match. The CDR3 runs 16 residues. Germline V CDR1 and CDR2: LNHNV, YYDKDF (reference sequence). The CDR3 region has the DNA TGTGCCACCAGCAGAGATGTGAGCGGGGGGGCCGGGGAGCTGTTTTTT. Its protein product is CATSRDVSGGAGELFF.

The chain is built from TRBV20-1 and TRBJ2-7; 8 bases map to TRBD2. The V and J ends lost 6 bases and 0 bases, in that order; junction bases with no gene match: 4. The CDR3 loop spans 13 amino acids. From germline, CDR1 is DFQATT and CDR2 SNEGSKA (reference sequence). The CDR3 nucleotides are TGCAGTGCCAAGCGGGGGAACTCCTACGAGCAGTACTTC. Translated: CSAKRGNSYEQYF.

The gene calls are TRBV11-3 and TRBJ2-3, with 13 positions matching TRBD2. Looked up from germline, CDR1 is SGHNT and CDR2 is YENEEA. V shed 5 bases, J shed 5 bases, and the junction held 10 bases outside the gene matches. The CDR3 loop spans 17 amino acids. CDR3 residues: CASSHQTSGRAGDTQYF. In DNA, the CDR3 is TGTGCCAGCAGCCACCAAACTAGCGGGAGGGCGGGAGATACGCAGTATTTT.

The V gene is TRBV18, the J gene TRBJ1-6, with unresolved D. Per the germline V gene, CDR1 is KGHSH and CDR2 is LQKENI. This CDR3 contains 15 residues. The V and J ends lost 4 bases and 8 bases respectively, with 15 bases between them. The CDR3 spells CASSLGRVEDSPLHF. CDR3 DNA sequence: TGTGCCAGCTCACTTGGCCGGGTCGAGGATTCACCCCTCCACTTT.

This clonotype was counted between two and nine times. The rearrangement joins TRBV7-9 to TRBJ2-7; TRBD1 is a possible D gene (6 bases). In germline, CDR1 is SEHNR, CDR2 FQNEAQ (reference sequence). This CDR3 comprises 15 residues. The V end was cut by 1 base, the J end by 3 bases, with 13 bases between. The CDR3 loop reads CASSLEGRGDYEQYF. CDR3 sequence (DNA): TGTGCCAGCAGCTTAGAGGGCAGGGGAGACTACGAGCAGTACTTC.

CDR3 sequence (DNA): TGCAGCGCGGGAGGACAGATGAACACCGGGGAGCTGTTTTTT. Translating gives CSAGGQMNTGELFF. The chain has TRBV29-1 and TRBJ2-2; weak D call: TRBD2 (7 bases). The V gene lost 7 bases and the J gene lost 1 base, with 13 bases spanning the gap. From germline, CDR1 is SQVTM and CDR2 ANQGSEA. CDR3 length: 14 amino acids.